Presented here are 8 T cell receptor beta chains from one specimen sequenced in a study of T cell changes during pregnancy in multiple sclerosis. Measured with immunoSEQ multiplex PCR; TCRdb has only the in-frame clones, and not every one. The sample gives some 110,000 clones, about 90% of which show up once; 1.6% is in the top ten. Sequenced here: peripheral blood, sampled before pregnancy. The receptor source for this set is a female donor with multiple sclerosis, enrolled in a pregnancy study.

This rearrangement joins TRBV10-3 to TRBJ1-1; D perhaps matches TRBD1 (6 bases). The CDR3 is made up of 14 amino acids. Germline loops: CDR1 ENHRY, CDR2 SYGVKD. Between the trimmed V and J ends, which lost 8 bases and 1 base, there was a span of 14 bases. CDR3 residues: CAIGWTERNTEAFF. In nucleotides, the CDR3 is TGTGCCATCGGCTGGACAGAAAGGAACACTGAAGCTTTCTTT.

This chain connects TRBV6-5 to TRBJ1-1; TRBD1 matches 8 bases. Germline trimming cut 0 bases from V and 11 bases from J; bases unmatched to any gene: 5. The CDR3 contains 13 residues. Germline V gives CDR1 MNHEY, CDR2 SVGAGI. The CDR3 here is CASSYSAGGMAFF. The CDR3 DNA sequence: TGTGCCAGCAGTTACTCAGCAGGGGGCATGGCTTTCTTT.

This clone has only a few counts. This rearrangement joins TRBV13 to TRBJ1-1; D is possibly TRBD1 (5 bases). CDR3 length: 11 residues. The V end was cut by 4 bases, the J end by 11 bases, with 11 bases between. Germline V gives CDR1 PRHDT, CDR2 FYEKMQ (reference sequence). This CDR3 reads CASSSGGSAFF. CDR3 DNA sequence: TGTGCCAGCAGCTCGGGGGGTAGCGCTTTCTTT.

The CDR3 region has the DNA TGTGCCAGCAGCTTACGGGTCTCGTCCTACAATGAGCAGTTCTTC. This gives the protein CASSLRVSSYNEQFF. The chain carries TRBV7-3 and TRBJ2-1; D is uncertain. Germline V CDR1 and CDR2: SGHTA, FQGTGA. This CDR3 is 15 amino acids long. V was shortened by 2 bases and J by 1 base, with 9 bases between the two germline ends.

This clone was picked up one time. The CDR3 protein is CAAASGLAGGIGTETQYF. In DNA, the CDR3 is TGTGCCGCCGCCTCGGGTCTAGCGGGAGGAATAGGTACGGAGACCCAGTACTTC. This chain joins TRBV10-3 and TRBJ2-5; 11 nucleotides line up with TRBD2. The CDR3 is 18 residues long. The germline gives CDR1 ENHRY, CDR2 SYGVKD. V gave up 11 bases and J gave up 5 bases; unmatched junction bases: 22.

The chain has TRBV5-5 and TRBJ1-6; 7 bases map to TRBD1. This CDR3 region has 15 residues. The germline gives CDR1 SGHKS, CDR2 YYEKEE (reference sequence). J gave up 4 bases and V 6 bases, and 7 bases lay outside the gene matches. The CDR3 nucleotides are TGTGCCAGCACTGGACAGGTGAATTATAATTCACCCCTCCACTTT. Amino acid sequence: CASTGQVNYNSPLHF.

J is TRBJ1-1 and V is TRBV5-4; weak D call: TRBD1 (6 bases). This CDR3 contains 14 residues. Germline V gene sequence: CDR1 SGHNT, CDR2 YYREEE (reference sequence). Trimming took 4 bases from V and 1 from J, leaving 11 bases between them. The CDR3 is CASSQDRRNTEAFF. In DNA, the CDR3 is TGTGCCAGCAGCCAGGACAGAAGGAACACTGAAGCTTTCTTT.

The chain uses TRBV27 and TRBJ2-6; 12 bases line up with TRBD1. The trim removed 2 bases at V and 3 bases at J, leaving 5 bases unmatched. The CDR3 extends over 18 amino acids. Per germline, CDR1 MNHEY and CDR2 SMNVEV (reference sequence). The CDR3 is CASSLGTGGASGANVLTF. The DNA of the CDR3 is TGTGCCAGCAGTTTAGGGACAGGGGGCGCTAGTGGGGCCAACGTCCTGACTTTC.